This entry lists 11 T cell receptor beta chains sequenced from one sample in a study of blood T cell repertoires in COVID-19. Using immunoSEQ multiplex PCR, the repertoire was profiled, and TCRdb retains in-frame clones only, with some absent. The data contain about 240,000 clones, 85% to 90% of them singletons. Sequenced sample: peripheral blood. The receptors were sampled from a woman aged 40 to 50 who had recovered from COVID-19.

The V and J genes are TRBV30 and TRBJ2-7; D is uncertain. The germline CDR1 and CDR2 sequences are GTSNPN and SVGIG (reference sequence). This CDR3 contains 11 residues. Trimming pared 1 base from V and 2 bases from J, leaving 3 bases between. CDR3 sequence reads: CAWSGTYEQYF. The CDR3 DNA sequence: TGTGCCTGGAGTGGTACCTACGAGCAGTACTTC. Based on the CDR3 plus reference TRBV30 and TRBJ2-7, the full variable domain is SQTIHQWPATLVQPVGSPLSLECTVEGTSNPNLYWYRQAAGRGLQLLFYSVGIGQISSEVPQNLSASRPQDRQFILSSKKLLLSDSGFYLCAWSGTYEQYFGPGTRLTVT.

This clone was picked up one time. This chain uses TRBV23-1 with TRBJ2-7; 11 bases agree with TRBD2. Being an ORF, TRBV23-1 has a function that is uncertain. The length of the CDR3 is 17 residues. Trimming cost V 0 bases and J 2 bases; bases outside gene matches: 6. CDR3 residues: CASSQSGVTSGTYEQYV. CDR3 DNA sequence: TGCGCCAGCAGTCAATCCGGGGTGACTAGCGGGACCTACGAGCAGTACGTC.

The CDR3 DNA reads TGCGCCAGCAGTCCCGGGACAGGGGCGAACACTGAAGCTTTCTTT. It codes for CASSPGTGANTEAFF. V is TRBV10-1 and J is TRBJ1-1, with 10 bases matching TRBD1. The germline gives CDR1 WNHNN, CDR2 SYGVQD (reference sequence). CDR3 length: 15 amino acids. J gave up 1 base and V 5 bases, and 4 bases lay outside the gene matches.

V and J are TRBV14 and TRBJ2-3; 11 nucleotides line up with TRBD2. Losses at the gene ends were 2 bases for V and 4 bases for J; bases not matched to a gene: 5. Germline V CDR1 and CDR2: SGHDN, FVKESK. The CDR3 is made up of 16 amino acids. CDR3 in amino acids: CASSQRSGRASDTQYF. CDR3 nucleotides: TGTGCCAGCAGCCAACGTAGCGGGAGGGCCTCAGATACGCAGTATTTT.

V usage is TRBV5-4 and J usage is TRBJ2-3, with D possibly TRBD1 on 5 matching bases. V lost 4 bases and J lost 8, with 14 bases in between. CDR3 length equals 13 residues. Looked up from germline, CDR1 is SGHNT and CDR2 is YYREEE (reference sequence). The CDR3 coding sequence is TGTGCCAGCAGCCGCTCCGACAGCGCTACGCAGTATTTT. As protein: CASSRSDSATQYF.

This clone appeared a few times. The V and J genes are TRBV11-3 and TRBJ2-6; D is possibly TRBD2 (5 bases). Germline-derived CDR1 and CDR2 are SGHNT and YENEEA. V was trimmed by 5 bases and J by 0 bases, leaving 23 bases between them. This CDR3 spans 20 amino acids. Here the CDR3 reads CASSPVSGKRALSGANVLTF. The CDR3, as DNA: TGTGCCAGCAGCCCCGTGTCGGGGAAAAGGGCCCTCTCTGGGGCCAACGTCCTGACTTTC. The entire variable domain, with the rest obtained from reference TRBV11-3 and TRBJ2-6, is as follows: EAGVVQSPRYKIIEKKQPVAFWCNPISGHNTLYWYLQNLGQGPELLIRYENEEAVDDSQLPKDRFSAERLKGVDSTLKIQPAELGDSAVYLCASSPVSGKRALSGANVLTFGAGSRLTVL.

V and J are TRBV9 and TRBJ2-1; TRBD2 is a possible D gene (6 bases). V lost 4 bases, J lost 2 bases, and 13 bases lay in between. The CDR3 is 15 amino acids. CDR1 SGDLS and CDR2 YYNGEE come from the germline V gene. The CDR3 coding sequence is TGTGCCAGCAGCCCCCGGAGGGACCCCTACAATGAGCAGTTCTTC. It specifies CASSPRRDPYNEQFF.

V is TRBV29-1 and J is TRBJ2-7; 11 bases match TRBD2. The germline CDR1 and CDR2 sequences are SQVTM and ANQGSEA. V was clipped by 3 bases and J by 6 bases; unmatched bases: 1. The CDR3 has 12 amino acids. This chain's CDR3 is CSVEGLAAEQYF. CDR3 bases: TGCAGCGTTGAGGGACTAGCGGCCGAGCAGTACTTC.

Written as DNA, the CDR3 is TGCAGTGCTAGAGCGCGCACCTTC. This encodes CSARARTF. The chain carries TRBV20-1 and TRBJ1-2; D is ambiguous. V gave up 1 base and J gave up 13 bases, with 4 bases separating them. This CDR3 has 8 residues. Germline V CDR1 and CDR2: DFQATT, SNEGSKA (reference sequence).

The rearrangement links TRBV30 to TRBJ1-2; D uncertain. The V gene's germline CDR1 is GTSNPN and CDR2 SVGIG (reference sequence). The V gene lost 0 bases and the J gene lost 4 bases, with 12 bases spanning the gap. The CDR3 totals 14 residues. The chain's CDR3 is CAWSVYSRGYGYTF. The DNA of the CDR3 is TGTGCCTGGAGTGTATACAGCCGGGGCTATGGCTACACCTTC.

This chain joins TRBV7-8 and TRBJ2-1; TRBD2 agrees at 14 bases. Germline-derived CDR1 and CDR2 are SGHVS and FQNEAQ. The CDR3 is made up of 19 amino acids. V trimming: 0 bases; J trimming: 1 base; junction bases outside the gene matches: 5. The CDR3 region has the DNA TGTGCCAGCAGCTTAGCTTCGGGACTAGCGGGAGTTTCCTACAATGAGCAGTTCTTC. Translated, it gives CASSLASGLAGVSYNEQFF.